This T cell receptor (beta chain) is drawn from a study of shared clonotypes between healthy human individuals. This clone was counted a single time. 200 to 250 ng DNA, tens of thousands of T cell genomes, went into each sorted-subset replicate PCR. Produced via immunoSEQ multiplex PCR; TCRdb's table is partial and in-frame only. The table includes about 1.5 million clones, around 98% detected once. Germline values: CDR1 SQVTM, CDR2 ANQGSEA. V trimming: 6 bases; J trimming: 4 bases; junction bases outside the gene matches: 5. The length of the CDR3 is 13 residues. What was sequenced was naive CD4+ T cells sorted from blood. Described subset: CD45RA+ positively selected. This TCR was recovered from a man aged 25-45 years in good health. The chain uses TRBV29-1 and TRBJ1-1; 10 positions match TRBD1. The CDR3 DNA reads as TGCAGCGTAACCCGGGACAGGGGCACTGAAGCTTTCTTT. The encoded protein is CSVTRDRGTEAFF.